Listed below are T cell receptor beta chains from one sample, sequenced in a study of blood T cell repertoires in COVID-19. Measured with immunoSEQ multiplex PCR; TCRdb has only the in-frame clones, and not every one. The table records under 500,000 clones, about 89% of them present only once. Input material: peripheral blood. The receptors shown here come from a woman in her 30s with acute or convalescent COVID-19. Each CDR3 is given without its conserved first and last residue. Fields, in order: V gene, CDR3 protein.

TRBV28 | ASSLDTRGGSTDTQY
TRBV6-4 | ASRKDSSYNSPLH
TRBV4-2 | ASSQEVAKRADEQF
TRBV5-4 | ASSLGGLGYSEQY
TRBV7-6 | ASSTSGEADTQY
TRBV3-1/TRBV3-2 | ASSLRRGGPGANVLT
TRBV28 | ASSQTVGNQPQH
TRBV12-3/TRBV12-4 | ASSYRGPTEAF
TRBV30 | AWSAGVMNTEAF
TRBV28 | ASSRPTTPGEGYT
TRBV5-6 | ASSLLALKAGELF
TRBV7-6 | ASSLARGGNLNTEAF
TRBV5-6 | ASSLGIANTEAF